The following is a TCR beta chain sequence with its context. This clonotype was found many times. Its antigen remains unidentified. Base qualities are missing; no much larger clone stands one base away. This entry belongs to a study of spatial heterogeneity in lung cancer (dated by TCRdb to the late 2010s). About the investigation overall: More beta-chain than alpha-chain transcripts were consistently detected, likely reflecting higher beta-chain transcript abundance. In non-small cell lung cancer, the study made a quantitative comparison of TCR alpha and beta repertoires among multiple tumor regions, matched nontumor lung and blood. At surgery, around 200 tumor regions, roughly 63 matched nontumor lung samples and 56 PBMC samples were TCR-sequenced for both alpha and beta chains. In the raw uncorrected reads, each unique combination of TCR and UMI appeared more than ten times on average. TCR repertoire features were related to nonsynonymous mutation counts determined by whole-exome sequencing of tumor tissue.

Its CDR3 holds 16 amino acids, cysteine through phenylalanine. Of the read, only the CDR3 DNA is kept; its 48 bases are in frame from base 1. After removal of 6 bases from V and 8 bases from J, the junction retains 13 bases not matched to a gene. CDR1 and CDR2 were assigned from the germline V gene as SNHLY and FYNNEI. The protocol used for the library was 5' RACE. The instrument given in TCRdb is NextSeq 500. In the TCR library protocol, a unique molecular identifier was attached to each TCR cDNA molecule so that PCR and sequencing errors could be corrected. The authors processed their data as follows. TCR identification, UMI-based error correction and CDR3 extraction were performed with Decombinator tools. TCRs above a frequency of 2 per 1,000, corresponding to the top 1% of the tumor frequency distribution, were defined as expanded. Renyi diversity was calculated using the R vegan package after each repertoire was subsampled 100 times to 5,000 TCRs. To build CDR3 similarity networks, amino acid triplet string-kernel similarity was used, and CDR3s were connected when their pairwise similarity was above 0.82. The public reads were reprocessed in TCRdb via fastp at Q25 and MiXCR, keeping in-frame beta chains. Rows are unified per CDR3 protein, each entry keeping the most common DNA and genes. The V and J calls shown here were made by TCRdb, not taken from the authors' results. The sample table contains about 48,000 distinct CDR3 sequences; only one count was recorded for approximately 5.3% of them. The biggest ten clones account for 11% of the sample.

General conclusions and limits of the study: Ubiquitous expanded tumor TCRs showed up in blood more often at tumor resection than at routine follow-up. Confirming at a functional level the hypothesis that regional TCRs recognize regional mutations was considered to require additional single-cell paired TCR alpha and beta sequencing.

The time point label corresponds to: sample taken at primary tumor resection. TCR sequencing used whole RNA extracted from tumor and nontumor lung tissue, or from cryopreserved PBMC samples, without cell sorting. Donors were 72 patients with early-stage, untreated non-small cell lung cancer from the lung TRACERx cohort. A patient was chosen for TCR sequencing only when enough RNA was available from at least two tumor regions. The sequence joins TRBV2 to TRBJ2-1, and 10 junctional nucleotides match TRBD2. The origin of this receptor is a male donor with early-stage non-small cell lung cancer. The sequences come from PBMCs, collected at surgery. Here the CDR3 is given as CASRPGAGGLFDEQFF. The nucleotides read TGTGCCAGCAGGCCAGGAGCGGGAGGGCTATTCGATGAGCAGTTCTTC.